This entry lists 27 T cell receptor beta chains sequenced from one sample in a study of blood T cell repertoires in COVID-19 (TCRdb year 2020). Library preparation used the immunoSEQ multiplex PCR assay. In its TCRdb copy, this immuneACCESS table keeps in-frame sequences only and misses some clones. Where compared with another copy, unresolved V genes explain less than half of these, and the others have no known cause. A total of roughly 120,000 clones appear in this sample, around 80% of them only once. The ten largest clonotypes hold approximately 4.2% of the sample. Material for sequencing was peripheral blood. The receptor set was obtained from a human donor in a cohort sampled during active or convalescent COVID-19.

The chain recombines TRBV7-2 with TRBJ2-7, with a weak D call TRBD1 (7 bases). Trimming shortened V by 0 bases and J by 2 bases, and 26 bases separated the two germline ends. The CDR3 contains 20 residues. The V gene's germline CDR1 is SGHTA and CDR2 FQGNSA. This CDR3 is CASSLAGGQFGYFFPYEQYF. In DNA form, the CDR3 reads TGTGCCAGCAGCTTAGCGGGGGGACAGTTTGGTTATTTTTTTCCCTACGAGCAGTACTTC.

The genes are TRBV2 and TRBJ2-5; 9 bases align to TRBD1. The CDR3 contains 14 residues. The junction had 7 bases not matched to a gene; V was cut back by 6 bases and J by 5 bases. Germline V gives CDR1 SNHLY, CDR2 FYNNEI. The CDR3 sequence is CASRAGTGWETQYF. The CDR3 DNA reads TGTGCCAGCAGGGCCGGGACAGGGTGGGAGACCCAGTACTTC.

This chain joins TRBV28 and TRBJ2-2; D gene ambiguous. The germline V gene encodes CDR1 MDHEN and CDR2 SYDVKM. Trimming left V 3 bases short and J 9 bases short, with 8 bases between. CDR3 length: 12 residues. The CDR3 bases are TGTGCCAGCAGTTTCGTCGAGAGGGAGCTGTTTTTT. It translates to CASSFVERELFF.

This chain connects TRBV6-2 or TRBV6-3 to TRBJ2-1; a weak D match, TRBD1 (6 bases). Trimming removed 0 bases from V and 6 bases from J, with 9 bases in between. This CDR3 is 14 amino acids long. In germline, CDR1 is MNHEY, CDR2 SVGEGT. CDR3 in amino acids: CASSYSNRVNEQFF. The CDR3 nucleotides read TGTGCCAGCAGTTACTCGAACAGGGTCAATGAGCAGTTCTTC.

J is TRBJ2-3 and V is TRBV3-1 (or the pseudogene TRBV3-2); 13 positions agree with TRBD2. Germline CDR1 reads LGHDT; CDR2 reads YNNKEL (reference sequence). The V and J ends lost 3 bases and 3 bases, in that order; junction bases with no gene match: 6. CDR3 length: 17 residues. The CDR3 bases are TGTGCCAGCAGCCACGGACTGGGACTAGCGGGGACAGATACGCAGTATTTT. This encodes CASSHGLGLAGTDTQYF.

The V call is TRBV6-1, the J call TRBJ1-2; maybe TRBD1 (6 bases). This CDR3 is 14 amino acids long. The ends were cut back, 1 base at V and 2 bases at J, with 8 bases in the middle. The germline V gene has CDR1 MNHNS and CDR2 SASEGT. The CDR3 DNA reads TGTGCCAGCAGTGAAGGCAGGGGCAACTATGGCTACACCTTC. Translation: CASSEGRGNYGYTF.

Ten or more counts support this clone. V is TRBV19 and J is TRBJ2-7, with D possibly being TRBD1 (8 bases). Germline CDR1 reads LNHDA; CDR2 reads SQIVND (reference sequence). The CDR3 consists of 14 residues. V lost 4 bases to trimming and J lost 7 bases, with 17 bases between them. The CDR3 region has the DNA TGTGCCAGTAGTACCCAGGACAGGGAGGGAGAGCAGTACTTC. It specifies CASSTQDREGEQYF. Complete variable domain (other parts from reference TRBV19 and TRBJ2-7): DGGITQSPKYLFRKEGQNVTLSCEQNLNHDAMYWYRQDPGQGLRLIYYSQIVNDFQKGDIAEGYSVSREKKESFPLTVTSAQKNPTAFYLCASSTQDREGEQYFGPGTRLTVT.

The rearrangement links TRBV5-6 to TRBJ2-7; a possible D gene is TRBD2 (6 bases). V was pared by 5 bases and J by 2 bases, with 17 bases between. The CDR3 runs 15 residues. Germline CDR1 SGHDT, CDR2 YYEEEE. The CDR3 protein is CASSHAGLGAYEQYF. The CDR3 DNA reads TGTGCCAGCAGTCACGCGGGACTCGGTGCCTACGAGCAGTACTTC.

The chain uses TRBV5-1 and TRBJ2-3, with 7 bases lining up with TRBD1. The V segment lost 5 bases and the J segment 0 bases; nucleotides outside the gene matches: 3. Germline V lookup: CDR1 SGHRS, CDR2 YFSETQ. CDR3 length: 14 residues. The CDR3 coding sequence is TGCGCCAGCAGACCGACAGGGAGCACAGATACGCAGTATTTT. This codes for CASRPTGSTDTQYF.

The genes are TRBV6-5 and TRBJ2-7, with TRBD1 matching 8 bases. Trimming at V came to 11 bases and at J to 2 bases, leaving 8 bases not matched to a gene. Germline values: CDR1 MNHEY, CDR2 SVGAGI. This CDR3 has 13 residues. CDR3: CALGSDRAYEQYF. CDR3 DNA sequence: TGTGCCCTGGGGTCGGACAGGGCCTACGAGCAGTACTTC.

The chain recombines TRBV4-3 with TRBJ1-5, with no clear D. Germline V lookup: CDR1 LGHNA, CDR2 YSLEER. Trimming removed 0 bases at V and 1 base at J, with 16 bases between. The CDR3 covers 18 residues. In nucleotides, the CDR3 is TGCGCCAGCAGCCAAGATATAAAAGGAACAGTGAGCAATCAGCCCCAGCATTTT. This gives the protein CASSQDIKGTVSNQPQHF.

This chain's CDR3 is CASSKWGQGQREQYF. CDR3 nucleotides: TGTGCCAGCAGCAAATGGGGACAGGGACAACGGGAGCAGTACTTC. The chain carries TRBV27 and TRBJ2-7; 9 positions agree with TRBD1. The germline V gene encodes CDR1 MNHEY and CDR2 SMNVEV (reference sequence). The CDR3 has 15 residues. Trimming took 6 bases from V and 7 from J; bases not matched to a gene: 13.

This rearrangement joins TRBV4-3 to TRBJ1-1, with TRBD1 matching over 9 bases. CDR1 and CDR2 from the germline V gene are LGHNA and YSLEER. The CDR3 covers 17 residues. Trimming took 0 bases from V and 4 from J; bases not matched to a gene: 9. CDR3: CASSQDLSSQGATEAFF. DNA of the CDR3: TGCGCCAGCAGCCAAGATCTTAGTTCACAGGGGGCCACTGAAGCTTTCTTT.

The genes are TRBV2 and TRBJ1-1; perhaps TRBD1 as D (5 bases). Germline V gene data show CDR1 as SNHLY and CDR2 as FYNNEI. V gave up 7 bases and J gave up 7 bases, with 16 bases separating them. The CDR3 totals 13 residues. The CDR3 coding sequence is TGTGCCAGCAATAGGGACTCCGGTCGTGAAGCTTTCTTT. Encoded protein: CASNRDSGREAFF.

About this clone itself: The conserved phenylalanine or tryptophan is not found at the CDR3 terminus, so this likely reflects a read error. Because the CDR3's place on the DNA is in doubt, the DNA is left out and the CDR3 is given as listed by TCRdb. This chain connects TRBV23-1 to TRBJ1-6. TRBV23-1 is designated an ORF whose function remains uncertain. Both ends counted, the CDR3 spans 8 residues. The CDR3 here is CASSHLRG.

The chain recombines TRBV6-5 with TRBJ1-1; 8 nucleotides agree with TRBD1. From germline, CDR1 is MNHEY and CDR2 SVGAGI. The CDR3 has 13 amino acids. V was clipped by 6 bases and J by 7 bases; unmatched bases: 7. As DNA, the CDR3 is TGTGCCAGCAGGGCGACAGGGGTCGGTGAAGCTTTCTTT. It encodes CASRATGVGEAFF.

The chain combines TRBV6-5 with TRBJ1-3, with no clear D. This CDR3 has 15 amino acids. Trimming stripped 2 bases from V and 3 bases from J, with 11 bases between. Germline V lookup: CDR1 MNHEY, CDR2 SVGAGI. The CDR3 bases are TGTGCCAGCAGTTACACGCCGCGGCGTGGAAACACCATATATTTT. It yields the protein CASSYTPRRGNTIYF.

The chain uses TRBV10-3 and TRBJ2-2, with D possibly matching TRBD2 (6 bases). The V gene lost 10 bases and the J gene lost 4 bases, with 13 bases spanning the gap. CDR3 length: 13 amino acids. CDR1 and CDR2 (germline): ENHRY, SYGVKD. The CDR3 loop is CATSRGITGELFF. CDR3 nucleotides: TGTGCCACTTCCCGGGGGATCACCGGGGAGCTGTTTTTT.

In its sample, this clone was seen a few times. V and J are TRBV5-5 and TRBJ1-5, with 9 bases lining up with TRBD1. The CDR3 is made up of 15 amino acids. Looked up from germline, CDR1 is SGHKS and CDR2 is YYEKEE (reference sequence). V dropped 6 bases and J dropped 3; count of bases not matched to a gene: 7. CDR3 sequence (DNA): TGTGCCAGCAACCCCGGGACAGGGTACAATCAGCCCCAGCATTTT. Encoded protein: CASNPGTGYNQPQHF.

The rearrangement joins TRBV7-2 to TRBJ2-1, with D perhaps TRBD2 (6 bases). Germline V lookup: CDR1 SGHTA, CDR2 FQGNSA. Between the trimmed V and J ends, which lost 5 bases and 0 bases, there was a span of 17 bases. The CDR3 is 17 amino acids. The CDR3: CASSPPRENPSYNEQFF. The CDR3 DNA sequence: TGTGCCAGCAGCCCTCCCCGGGAGAACCCCTCCTACAATGAGCAGTTCTTC.

This clone was seen a few times. V is TRBV29-1 and J is TRBJ2-7; possible D gene TRBD1, 6 bases. The germline V gene has CDR1 SQVTM and CDR2 ANQGSEA. V gave up 8 bases and J gave up 4 bases, with 18 bases separating them. The length of the CDR3 is 13 residues. CDR3 nucleotides: TGCAGCATCAAGGGGGTGGGGTCATACGAGCAGTACTTC. Its translation is CSIKGVGSYEQYF.

V and J are TRBV4-1 and TRBJ2-1; a weak D match, TRBD2 (5 bases). This CDR3 is built from 16 residues. V lost 3 bases and J lost 4, with 16 bases in between. Per the germline V gene, CDR1 is MGHRA and CDR2 is YSYEKL. The CDR3 loop reads CASSHGRGFVYNEQFF. For the CDR3, the DNA is TGCGCCAGCAGCCATGGACGGGGATTCGTTTACAATGAGCAGTTCTTC.

V usage is TRBV25-1 and J usage is TRBJ2-2; weak D call: TRBD2 (5 bases). Germline assignment: CDR1 MGHDK and CDR2 SYGVNS. V dropped 9 bases and J dropped 7 bases, with 15 bases sitting between them. The CDR3 sequence is 13 residues long. In DNA, the CDR3 is TGTGCCAGTCGAATTTCGGAGGTCGGGGAGCTGTTTTTT. The encoded protein is CASRISEVGELFF.

This clone was detected only once. The chain couples TRBV7-2 to TRBJ2-1; D is possibly TRBD2 (6 bases). Trimming removed 5 bases at V and 8 bases at J, with 22 bases between. Germline CDR1 reads SGHTA; CDR2 reads FQGNSA. The CDR3 is 16 amino acids. In DNA, the CDR3 is TGTGCCAGCAGCCCCGAGGGGCGGGGAGGTCCCGATGAGCAGTTCTTC. This translates into CASSPEGRGGPDEQFF.

The rearrangement joins TRBV6-5 to TRBJ2-4; D is perhaps TRBD1 (5 bases). This CDR3 has 13 residues. V dropped 2 bases and J dropped 9 bases, with 11 bases sitting between them. Looked up from germline, CDR1 is MNHEY and CDR2 is SVGAGI. CDR3: CASSYQGVGIQYF. CDR3 nucleotide sequence: TGTGCCAGCAGTTACCAAGGGGTCGGCATTCAGTACTTC.

The chain couples TRBV19 to TRBJ2-4; the D gene is possibly TRBD1 (5 bases). CDR3 size: 14 residues. Germline values: CDR1 LNHDA, CDR2 SQIVND (reference sequence). The ends were cut back, 4 bases at V and 8 bases at J, with 15 bases in the middle. The CDR3 DNA reads TGTGCCAGTAGTACCCCTGGCAGGGTAGACATTCAGTACTTC. It specifies CASSTPGRVDIQYF.

In this sample, this clone turned up once. CDR3: CAWRARGGVLKTGELFF. DNA of the CDR3: TGTGCCTGGAGGGCTCGGGGGGGTGTTCTTAAGACCGGGGAGCTGTTTTTT. The genes are TRBV30 and TRBJ2-2; TRBD2 agrees at 8 bases. V lost 3 bases, J lost 5 bases, and 14 bases stayed unmatched. The CDR3 is 17 residues long. The germline V gene has CDR1 GTSNPN and CDR2 SVGIG (reference sequence). Supplemented by reference TRBV30 and TRBJ2-2, the full variable domain reads SQTIHQWPATLVQPVGSPLSLECTVEGTSNPNLYWYRQAAGRGLQLLFYSVGIGQISSEVPQNLSASRPQDRQFILSSKKLLLSDSGFYLCAWRARGGVLKTGELFFGEGSRLTVL.